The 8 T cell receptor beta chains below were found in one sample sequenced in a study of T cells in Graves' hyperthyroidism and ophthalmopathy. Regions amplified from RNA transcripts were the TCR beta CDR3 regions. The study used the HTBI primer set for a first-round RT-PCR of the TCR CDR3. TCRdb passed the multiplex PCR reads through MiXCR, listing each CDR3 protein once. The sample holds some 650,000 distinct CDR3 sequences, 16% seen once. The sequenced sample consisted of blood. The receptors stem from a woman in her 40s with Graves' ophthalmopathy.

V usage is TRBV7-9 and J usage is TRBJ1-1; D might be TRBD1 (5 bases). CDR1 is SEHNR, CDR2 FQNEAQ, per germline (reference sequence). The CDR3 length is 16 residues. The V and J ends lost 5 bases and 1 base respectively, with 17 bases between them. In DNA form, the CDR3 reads TGTGCCAGCAGCCCATCCGGACACACGCCGAACACTGAAGCTTTCTTT. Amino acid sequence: CASSPSGHTPNTEAFF. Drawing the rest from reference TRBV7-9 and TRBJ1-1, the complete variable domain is DTGVSQNPRHKITKRGQNVTFRCDPISEHNRLYWYRQTLGQGPEFLTYFQNEAQLEKSRLLSDRFSAERPKGSFSTLEIQRTEQGDSAMYLCASSPSGHTPNTEAFFGQGTRLTVV.

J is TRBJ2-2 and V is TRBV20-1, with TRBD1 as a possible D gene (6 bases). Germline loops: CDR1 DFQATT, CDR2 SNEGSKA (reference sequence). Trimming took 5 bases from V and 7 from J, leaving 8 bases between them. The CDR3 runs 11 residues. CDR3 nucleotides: TGCAGTGCTCCACAGGGCGGGGAGCTGTTTTTT. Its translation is CSAPQGGELFF.

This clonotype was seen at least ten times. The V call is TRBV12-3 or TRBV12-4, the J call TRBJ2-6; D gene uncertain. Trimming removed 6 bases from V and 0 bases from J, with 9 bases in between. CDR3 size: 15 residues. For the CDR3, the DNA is TGTGCCAGCAGCCCCCTTGACTCTGGGGCCAACGTCCTGACTTTC. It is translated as CASSPLDSGANVLTF.

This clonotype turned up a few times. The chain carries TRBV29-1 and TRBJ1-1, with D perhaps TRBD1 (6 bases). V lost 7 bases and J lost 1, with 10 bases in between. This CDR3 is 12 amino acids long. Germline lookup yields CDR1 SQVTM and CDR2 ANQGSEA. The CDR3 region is CSAGTRNTEAFF. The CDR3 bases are TGCAGCGCTGGGACAAGGAACACTGAAGCTTTCTTT.

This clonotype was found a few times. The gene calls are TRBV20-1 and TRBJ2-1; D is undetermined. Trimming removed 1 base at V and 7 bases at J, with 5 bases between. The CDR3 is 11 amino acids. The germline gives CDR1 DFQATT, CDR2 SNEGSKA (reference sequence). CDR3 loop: CSARGENEQFF. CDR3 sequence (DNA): TGCAGTGCTAGAGGAGAAAATGAGCAGTTCTTC.

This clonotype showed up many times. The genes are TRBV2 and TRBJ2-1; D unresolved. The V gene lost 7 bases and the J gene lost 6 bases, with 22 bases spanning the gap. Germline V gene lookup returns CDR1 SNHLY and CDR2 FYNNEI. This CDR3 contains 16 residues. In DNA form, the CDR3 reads TGTGCCAGCACCAGGTCAGGAATCAGCTCCGGCAATGAGCAGTTCTTC. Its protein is CASTRSGISSGNEQFF.

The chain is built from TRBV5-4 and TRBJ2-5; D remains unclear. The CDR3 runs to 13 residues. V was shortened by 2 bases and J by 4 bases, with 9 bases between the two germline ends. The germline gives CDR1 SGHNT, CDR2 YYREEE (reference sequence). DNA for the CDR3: TGTGCCAGCAGCTTTGATACGCGAGAGACCCAGTACTTC. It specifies CASSFDTRETQYF.

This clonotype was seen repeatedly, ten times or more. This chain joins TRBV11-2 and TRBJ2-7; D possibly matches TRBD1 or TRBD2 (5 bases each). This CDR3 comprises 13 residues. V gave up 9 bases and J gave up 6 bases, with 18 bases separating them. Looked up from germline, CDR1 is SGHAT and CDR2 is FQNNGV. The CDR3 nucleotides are TGTGCCAGTCACCCACGTGGGACGGTCGAGCAGTACTTC. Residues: CASHPRGTVEQYF.